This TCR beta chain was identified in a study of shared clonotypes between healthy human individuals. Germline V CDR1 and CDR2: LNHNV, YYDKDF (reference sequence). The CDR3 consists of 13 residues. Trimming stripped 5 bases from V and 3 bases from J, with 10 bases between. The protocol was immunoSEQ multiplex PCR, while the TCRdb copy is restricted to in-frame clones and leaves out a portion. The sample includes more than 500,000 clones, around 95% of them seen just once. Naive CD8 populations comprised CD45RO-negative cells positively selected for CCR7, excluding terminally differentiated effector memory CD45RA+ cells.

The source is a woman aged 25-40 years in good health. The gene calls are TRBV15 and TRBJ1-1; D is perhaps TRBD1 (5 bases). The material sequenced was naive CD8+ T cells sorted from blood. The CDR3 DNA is TGTGCCACCAGCCCATCGACAGACACTGAAGCTTTCTTT. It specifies CATSPSTDTEAFF.